This T cell receptor beta chain appears in the sequencing data of a study of cytomegalovirus exposure and HLA in healthy donors. Whole-study results and caveats: Productive rates of about 90% or about 30% were seen for most TCR beta V segments in an earlier analysis. Researchers reported in a later analysis that a missense DCLRE1C variant was tied to TCR beta V- and J-gene trimming.

The CDR3 length is 14 residues. The V segment lost 5 bases and the J segment 1 base; nucleotides outside the gene matches: 4. In germline, CDR1 is SQVTM, CDR2 ANQGSEA. PCR involved 60 Vbeta and 13 Jbeta primers. Profiled with immunoSEQ multiplex PCR; TCRdb holds only in-frame clones, not every one. The table has around 160,000 clones, about 73% seen once. Note on this clone: What it recognizes is unknown.

Material: PBMCs. The rearrangement joins TRBV29-1 to TRBJ2-2; the match to TRBD2 covers 7 bases. This receptor was taken from a man between 35 and 55 years old in good health and CMV-seropositive. The CDR3 loop is CSVRSSGNTGELFF. The CDR3 DNA reads TGCAGCGTTCGATCTAGCGGGAACACCGGGGAGCTGTTTTTT.